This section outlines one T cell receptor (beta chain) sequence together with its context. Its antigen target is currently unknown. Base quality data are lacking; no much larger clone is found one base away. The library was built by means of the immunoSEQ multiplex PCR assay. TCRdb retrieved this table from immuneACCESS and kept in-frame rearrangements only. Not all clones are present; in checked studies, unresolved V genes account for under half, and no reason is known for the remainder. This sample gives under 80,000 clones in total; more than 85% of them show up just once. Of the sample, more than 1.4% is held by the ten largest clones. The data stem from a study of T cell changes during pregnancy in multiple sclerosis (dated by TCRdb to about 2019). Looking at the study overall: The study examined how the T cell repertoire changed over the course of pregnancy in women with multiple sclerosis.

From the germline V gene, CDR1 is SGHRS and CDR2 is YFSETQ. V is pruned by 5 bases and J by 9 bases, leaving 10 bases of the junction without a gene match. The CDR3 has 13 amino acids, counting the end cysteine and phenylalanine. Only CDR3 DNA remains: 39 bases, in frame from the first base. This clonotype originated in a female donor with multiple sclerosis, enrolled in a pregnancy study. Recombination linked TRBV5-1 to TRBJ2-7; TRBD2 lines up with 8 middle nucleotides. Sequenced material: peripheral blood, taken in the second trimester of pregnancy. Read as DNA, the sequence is TGCGCCAGCAGGGGACTAGTGGATCGGGTGCAGTACTTC. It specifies CASRGLVDRVQYF.